The 14 T cell receptor beta chains below were found in one sample sequenced in a study of CD8 T cells in Susac syndrome. A quantity of about 0.5 to 1 ug RNA underwent reverse transcription using random hexamers. MiXCR was run by TCRdb on the immunoSEQ multiplex PCR reads, yielding one entry per CDR3 protein. The table records about 100,000 distinct CDR3 sequences, roughly 96% of them present only once. Sequences were obtained from CD8+ T cells from PBMCs. These receptors originate from a human donor with Susac syndrome.

The V and J genes are TRBV11-2 and TRBJ1-4; D is unresolved. Germline lookup yields CDR1 SGHAT and CDR2 FQNNGV. This CDR3 is built from 15 residues. V was cut by 1 base and J by 0 bases, with 6 bases left in between. This CDR3 reads CASSLASATNEKLFF. CDR3 sequence (DNA): TGTGCCAGCAGCTTAGCTTCAGCAACTAATGAAAAACTGTTTTTT.

The V gene is TRBV2, the J gene TRBJ2-3; TRBD2 agrees at 9 bases. Germline V gene data show CDR1 as SNHLY and CDR2 as FYNNEI. The V and J ends lost 8 bases and 1 base, in that order; junction bases with no gene match: 7. The CDR3 has 15 amino acids. The CDR3 region is CASENSGSGTDTQYF. The CDR3 DNA is TGTGCCAGCGAAAATAGCGGGAGCGGCACAGATACGCAGTATTTT.

The chain joins TRBV5-1 to TRBJ2-7; 9 nucleotides line up with TRBD1. CDR3 length: 14 amino acids. V was clipped by 4 bases and J by 2 bases; unmatched bases: 4. CDR1 is SGHRS, CDR2 YFSETQ, per germline. CDR3 nucleotide sequence: TGCGCCAGCAGCAGGGGACAGGGCCCCTACGAGCAGTACTTC. This codes for CASSRGQGPYEQYF.

The V call is TRBV29-1, the J call TRBJ2-2, with TRBD2 matching 9 bases. The CDR3 has 14 residues. V trimming: 5 bases; J trimming: 3 bases; junction bases outside the gene matches: 4. Germline values: CDR1 SQVTM, CDR2 ANQGSEA. This CDR3 reads CSVRLAGHTGELFF. The CDR3 coding sequence is TGCAGCGTTCGGCTAGCGGGACACACCGGGGAGCTGTTTTTT.

The chain carries TRBV24-1 and TRBJ2-1; 8 nucleotides agree with TRBD2. The CDR3 consists of 13 residues. Germline values: CDR1 KGHDR, CDR2 SFDVKD. Trimming cost V 4 bases and J 14 bases; bases outside gene matches: 9. CDR3: CATSDPTGGREFF. The DNA of the CDR3 is TGTGCCACCAGTGACCCCACGGGGGGGAGGGAGTTCTTC.

The rearrangement uses TRBV27 and TRBJ2-7; 8 bases map to TRBD2. CDR3 size: 13 residues. CDR1 is MNHEY, CDR2 SMNVEV, per germline (reference sequence). Trimming cost V 6 bases and J 5 bases; bases outside gene matches: 6. DNA of the CDR3: TGTGCCAGCAGCCCGGGGGGGTCAGACGAGCAGTACTTC. Encoded protein: CASSPGGSDEQYF.

The chain carries TRBV29-1 and TRBJ1-3, with D unresolved. Trimming pared 7 bases from V and 2 bases from J, leaving 12 bases between. Germline CDR1 reads SQVTM; CDR2 reads ANQGSEA. The CDR3 runs to 13 residues. In DNA, the CDR3 is TGCAGCGCCGACGAGGTCGCTGGAAACACCATATATTTT. It codes for CSADEVAGNTIYF.

J is TRBJ2-2 and V is TRBV2, with 9 bases that match TRBD1. Germline V gene data show CDR1 as SNHLY and CDR2 as FYNNEI. Trimming at V came to 8 bases and at J to 6 bases, leaving 7 bases not matched to a gene. The CDR3 is 14 amino acids. The CDR3 here is CASLGQGSAGELFF. The CDR3 DNA follows: TGTGCCAGCTTGGGACAGGGTAGCGCCGGGGAGCTGTTTTTT.

This clonotype was recorded only once. The CDR3 region is CSVEWGGEQYF. In DNA, the CDR3 is TGCAGCGTTGAATGGGGCGGCGAGCAGTACTTC. The chain employs TRBV29-1 and TRBJ2-7, with a possible D match to TRBD1 (5 bases). The CDR3 loop spans 11 amino acids. The V gene's germline CDR1 is SQVTM and CDR2 ANQGSEA. With 2 bases removed from V and 6 bases from J, the gap between germline ends came to 8 bases.

For the CDR3, the DNA is TGTGCCAGCTCGCGACAGGGAGGCCCACAAAACATTCAGTACTTC. Its protein is CASSRQGGPQNIQYF. This chain uses TRBV18 with TRBJ2-4; D possibly corresponds to TRBD1 (7 bases). Germline CDR1 is KGHSH and CDR2 is LQKENI. This CDR3 has 15 residues. V was trimmed by 6 bases and J by 5 bases, leaving 17 bases between them. Looking up the rest from reference TRBV18 and TRBJ2-4 gives the full variable domain: NAGVMQNPRHLVRRRGQEARLRCSPMKGHSHVYWYRQLPEEGLKFMVYLQKENIIDESGMPKERFSAEFPKEGPSILRIQQVVRGDSAAYFCASSRQGGPQNIQYFGAGTRLSVL.

This clonotype showed up just once. The genes are TRBV19 and TRBJ1-1; D remains unclear. V dropped 5 bases and J dropped 2 bases, with 15 bases sitting between them. This CDR3 region has 15 residues. Germline lookup yields CDR1 LNHDA and CDR2 SQIVND (reference sequence). The CDR3 spells CASSSPYGLNTEAFF. The CDR3 nucleotides read TGTGCCAGTAGTTCCCCATACGGCCTAAACACTGAAGCTTTCTTT.

The count of this clonotype is one. The genes are TRBV29-1 and TRBJ2-1; TRBD2 matches at 9 bases. V lost 5 bases and J lost 8; bases outside the gene matches: 13. Germline V gene data show CDR1 as SQVTM and CDR2 as ANQGSEA. The CDR3 extends over 15 amino acids. The CDR3 sequence: CSVFPGTSIRDEQFF. CDR3 nucleotide sequence: TGCAGCGTTTTCCCCGGGACTAGCATTAGGGATGAGCAGTTCTTC.

In its sample, this clonotype was seen once. The V and J genes are TRBV29-1 and TRBJ2-2; D gene ambiguous. Germline V gene lookup returns CDR1 SQVTM and CDR2 ANQGSEA. Trimming stripped 5 bases from V and 3 bases from J, with 4 bases between. This CDR3 has 11 amino acids. Here the CDR3 reads CSVKDTGELFF. DNA for the CDR3: TGCAGCGTTAAGGACACCGGGGAGCTGTTTTTT.

This sequence joins TRBV14 and TRBJ2-7; 10 bases fit TRBD1. The CDR3 runs to 14 residues. Germline V gene lookup returns CDR1 SGHDN and CDR2 FVKESK. Unmatched junction bases numbered 0, after V lost 1 base and J lost 3 bases. The CDR3 DNA reads TGTGCCAGCAGCCAAGGGACAGGGGGCTACGAGCAGTACTTC. This codes for CASSQGTGGYEQYF.